This T cell receptor (beta chain) was obtained from a study of blood T cell repertoires in COVID-19. Study overall: Both acute and convalescent COVID-19 samples were obtained from the United States, Italy and Spain. The cDNA or gDNA used as material had been derived from T cells, B-cell-depleted T cells, or PBMCs.

This CDR3 spans 14 amino acids. V lost 8 bases, J lost 4 bases, and 15 bases lay in between. In germline, CDR1 is MNHEY, CDR2 SVGAGI. Authors' data handling: Amplification from reference gene primers served as the basis for estimated nucleated cell counts. TCRdb keeps only in-frame clones here, not all; method: immunoSEQ multiplex PCR. For V, J and clone size, that table is used; D and trimming come from the DNA. Here the sample spans about 74,000 clones, roughly 78% being singletons. The sequenced sample was peripheral blood. This rearrangement joins TRBV6-5 to TRBJ1-5; a possible D gene is TRBD1 (5 bases). The source of this sequence is a human donor in a cohort sampled during active COVID-19. The CDR3 region is CASGSRDRNQPQHF. CDR3 DNA: TGTGCCAGCGGTAGCAGGGATAGGAATCAGCCCCAGCATTTT.